This T cell receptor (beta chain) was recovered during a study of identical twins. Among all donors, each was a healthy Caucasian. This clonotype was seen more than once but under ten times. Its antigen remains unknown. Points from the study as a whole: Insertions ran lower in abundant cord blood beta clonotypes, though not in memory repertoires. Zero-insertion findings could be partly confounded by invariant cells (MAIT and iNKT cells).

Template switching, a step in the protocol, added a universal primer site, and cDNA carried unique molecular identifiers. Via MiXCR, TCRdb re-called the 5' RACE reads, giving one row per CDR3 protein. The sample lists 550,000 to 700,000 distinct CDR3 sequences, around a tenth seen once, with around 3% in the top ten. Deletions cut 5 bases from V and 0 bases from J, with 17 bases between. Looked up from germline, CDR1 is MGHRA and CDR2 is YSYEKL. This CDR3 is 16 amino acids long. These data are also associated with another study on yellow fever vaccine responses in identical twins.

Sample: PBMCs. The source is a woman aged 18 to 35 in good health. V usage is TRBV4-1 and J usage is TRBJ2-7, with D possibly TRBD1 on 5 matching bases. CDR3 bases: TGCGCCAGCAGCGCCGGTGGGGCAGCTTCCTCCTACGAGCAGTACTTC. Encoded protein: CASSAGGAASSYEQYF.